Each of the 16 T cell receptor beta chains below was sequenced from the same sample in a study of beta chain features in type 1 diabetes. The study, taken as a whole, reports: Researchers report that Type 1 diabetes patients had moderately but significantly shorter TCRB CDR3s across all four CD4+ subsets.

Their antigens are not known. TCRB transcripts that were expressed got sequenced, as all of the isolated RNA had been reverse transcribed. Using immunoSEQ multiplex PCR, the repertoire was profiled, and TCRdb retains in-frame clones only, with some absent. The top ten clones hold roughly 0.015% of a sample with about 340,000 clones, about 13% of them seen once. Sequencing was done on a sample of naive CD4+ T cells from blood. These receptors came from a woman aged 18-30 years with type 1 diabetes.

The V call is TRBV29-1, the J call TRBJ2-1, with 10 bases fitting TRBD2. With 2 bases clipped from V and 6 bases from J, the junction kept 7 bases outside the gene matches. Germline CDR1 reads SQVTM; CDR2 reads ANQGSEA. This CDR3 comprises 15 residues. In DNA, the CDR3 is TGCAGCGTTGAACTGTCGGCTAGCGGGGGCAATGAGCAGTTCTTC. Its protein product is CSVELSASGGNEQFF.

The rearrangement links TRBV7-9 to TRBJ1-5; D uncertain. Per germline, CDR1 SEHNR and CDR2 FQNEAQ (reference sequence). The CDR3 sequence is 14 residues long. Trimming left V 5 bases short and J 0 bases short, with 8 bases between. This CDR3 is CASSLSNSNQPQHF. CDR3 nucleotides: TGTGCCAGCAGCCTCAGTAATAGCAATCAGCCCCAGCATTTT.

This clone came up a few times. V gene TRBV5-4 combines with J gene TRBJ1-3; tentative D call: TRBD1 (6 bases). V was clipped by 2 bases and J by 2 bases, with 8 bases between them. CDR1 and CDR2 from the germline V gene are SGHNT and YYREEE (reference sequence). There are 14 residues in the CDR3. In nucleotides, the CDR3 is TGTGCCAGCAGCTTTAACAGGGCTGGAAACACCATATATTTT. Encoded protein: CASSFNRAGNTIYF.

This chain connects TRBV6-5 to TRBJ1-5; perhaps TRBD1 as D (6 bases). Trimming shortened V by 5 bases and J by 6 bases, and 14 bases separated the two germline ends. This CDR3 contains 14 residues. CDR1 and CDR2 from the germline V gene are MNHEY and SVGAGI. The DNA for the CDR3 is TGTGCCAGCAGTCACTACAGGGAAGTTCAGCCCCAGCATTTT. Encoded protein: CASSHYREVQPQHF.

The chain recombines TRBV7-6 with TRBJ2-1; 10 positions match TRBD2. The V gene end was trimmed by 2 bases and the J gene end by 4 bases; junction bases not matched to a gene: 5. This CDR3 region has 16 residues. The germline V gene has CDR1 SGHVS and CDR2 FNYEAQ. The CDR3 region is CASSLLTSGIYNEQFF. CDR3 bases: TGTGCCAGCAGCTTACTAACTAGCGGGATATACAATGAGCAGTTCTTC. The complete variable domain, with remaining parts taken from reference TRBV7-6 and TRBJ2-1, reads GAGVSQSPRYKVTKRGQDVALRCDPISGHVSLYWYRQALGQGPEFLTYFNYEAQQDKSGLPNDRFSAERPEGSISTLTIQRTEQRDSAMYRCASSLLTSGIYNEQFFGPGTRLTVL.

This rearrangement joins TRBV28 to TRBJ1-1; D perhaps matches TRBD1 (5 bases). Deletions cut 8 bases from V and 3 bases from J, with 13 bases between. This CDR3 region has 13 residues. Looked up from germline, CDR1 is MDHEN and CDR2 is SYDVKM. The CDR3 DNA reads as TGTGCCAGCTCTTTAGGGGTAGACACTGAAGCTTTCTTT. This sequence encodes CASSLGVDTEAFF.

This clone turned up a few times. The chain recombines TRBV10-3 with TRBJ2-5; D is perhaps TRBD1 (6 bases). CDR1 is ENHRY and CDR2 is SYGVKD in the germline V gene. V dropped 4 bases and J dropped 1 base, with 16 bases sitting between them. The CDR3 covers 16 residues. The CDR3 DNA reads as TGTGCCATCAGTGTAGGGACACCCTATTCCCAAGAGACCCAGTACTTC. This codes for CAISVGTPYSQETQYF.

This clone was counted a few times. V gene TRBV28 combines with J gene TRBJ2-3; TRBD2 might be the D (6 bases). CDR3 length equals 12 residues. Trimming took 1 base from V and 14 from J, leaving 13 bases between them. Germline CDR1 is MDHEN and CDR2 is SYDVKM. The CDR3 here is CASSLYQEGWYF. In DNA, the CDR3 is TGTGCCAGCAGTTTATACCAGGAGGGGTGGTATTTT. The full variable domain, its missing parts supplied by reference TRBV28 and TRBJ2-3, is DVKVTQSSRYLVKRTGEKVFLECVQDMDHENMFWYRQDPGLGLRLIYFSYDVKMKEKGDIPEGYSVSREKKERFSLILESASTNQTSMYLCASSLYQEGWYFGPGTRLTVL.

This clone was counted a few times. V gene TRBV5-6 combines with J gene TRBJ2-3, with 7 positions matching TRBD1. This CDR3 region has 13 residues. The germline V gene encodes CDR1 SGHDT and CDR2 YYEEEE. J gave up 5 bases and V 7 bases, and 7 bases lay outside the gene matches. The CDR3 reads CASDRQGGDTQYF. The CDR3 nucleotides read TGTGCCAGCGACCGACAGGGTGGAGATACGCAGTATTTT.

The V and J genes are TRBV7-2 and TRBJ2-2; 8 bases are a match to TRBD2. Germline V CDR1 and CDR2: SGHTA, FQGNSA. The junction had 7 bases not matched to a gene; V was cut back by 4 bases and J by 6 bases. This CDR3 region has 15 residues. This CDR3 is CASSSWTSNPGELFF. The CDR3 coding sequence is TGTGCCAGCAGCTCATGGACTAGCAATCCCGGGGAGCTGTTTTTT.

V is TRBV27 and J is TRBJ2-5; D is perhaps TRBD1 (5 bases). Trimming took 6 bases from V and 4 from J, leaving 12 bases between them. Germline V lookup: CDR1 MNHEY, CDR2 SMNVEV (reference sequence). The CDR3 has 13 amino acids. CDR3 DNA sequence: TGTGCCAGCAGAGGGGCGGTGGGAGAGACCCAGTACTTC. It codes for CASRGAVGETQYF.

The chain carries TRBV28 and TRBJ2-1; 11 nucleotides match TRBD2. The CDR3 sequence is 16 residues long. The V gene end was trimmed by 3 bases and the J gene end by 10 bases; junction bases not matched to a gene: 11. CDR1 is MDHEN and CDR2 is SYDVKM in the germline V gene. The CDR3 sequence: CASSLAGTSGLGEQFF. The CDR3 region has the DNA TGTGCCAGCAGTTTGGCCGGGACTAGCGGCCTAGGGGAGCAGTTCTTC. Full variable domain (rest looked up from reference TRBV28 and TRBJ2-1): DVKVTQSSRYLVKRTGEKVFLECVQDMDHENMFWYRQDPGLGLRLIYFSYDVKMKEKGDIPEGYSVSREKKERFSLILESASTNQTSMYLCASSLAGTSGLGEQFFGPGTRLTVL.

The V gene is TRBV27, the J gene TRBJ2-1; D may be TRBD2 (5 bases). The germline V gene encodes CDR1 MNHEY and CDR2 SMNVEV (reference sequence). V gave up 8 bases and J gave up 5 bases, with 10 bases separating them. The length of the CDR3 is 12 residues. CDR3 loop: CASGSVDNEQFF. The CDR3 DNA reads as TGTGCCAGCGGTAGCGTGGACAATGAGCAGTTCTTC.

The V gene is TRBV29-1, the J gene TRBJ2-1; 7 nucleotides match TRBD2. Germline assignment: CDR1 SQVTM and CDR2 ANQGSEA. The V gene end was trimmed by 5 bases and the J gene end by 0 bases; junction bases not matched to a gene: 7. CDR3 length equals 15 residues. The CDR3 reads CSVWLAVNSYNEQFF. The CDR3 DNA sequence: TGCAGCGTTTGGCTAGCGGTTAACTCCTACAATGAGCAGTTCTTC.

The rearrangement links TRBV11-2 to TRBJ2-1, with D hard to call. This CDR3 is built from 13 residues. V dropped 2 bases and J dropped 9 bases, with 11 bases sitting between them. Germline lookup yields CDR1 SGHAT and CDR2 FQNNGV. The CDR3 loop is CASSLLGTAEQFF. The CDR3 bases are TGTGCCAGCAGCTTACTAGGAACCGCTGAGCAGTTCTTC.

Concerning this clone: Other DNA sequences in the sample encode the same CDR3. The chain links TRBV7-3 to TRBJ2-6; tentative D call: TRBD2 (5 bases). CDR3 size: 15 residues. Germline assignment: CDR1 SGHTA and CDR2 FQGTGA. Trimming stripped 0 bases from V and 3 bases from J, with 6 bases between. CDR3 DNA: TGTGCCAGCAGCTTAACTCGGGGTGGGGCCAACGTCCTGACTTTC. Translating gives CASSLTRGGANVLTF.